This T cell receptor (beta chain) was captured in a study of control samples from healthy donors and cancer patients. The protocol was immunoSEQ multiplex PCR, while the TCRdb copy is restricted to in-frame clones and leaves out a portion. The data contain about 200,000 clones, around 93% of them singletons. CDR3 size: 15 residues. Germline lookup yields CDR1 LNHDA and CDR2 SQIVND (reference sequence). The V gene lost 3 bases and the J gene lost 0 bases, with 9 bases spanning the gap. V gene TRBV19 combines with J gene TRBJ2-1; no definite D call. The TCR originated in a man younger than 40 in good health. What was sequenced was blood. The DNA for the CDR3 is TGTGCCAGTAGTATTGGTCAGAGCTCCTACAATGAGCAGTTCTTC. It translates to CASSIGQSSYNEQFF. The full variable domain, completed using reference TRBV19 and TRBJ2-1, is DGGITQSPKYLFRKEGQNVTLSCEQNLNHDAMYWYRQDPGQGLRLIYYSQIVNDFQKGDIAEGYSVSREKKESFPLTVTSAQKNPTAFYLCASSIGQSSYNEQFFGPGTRLTVL.